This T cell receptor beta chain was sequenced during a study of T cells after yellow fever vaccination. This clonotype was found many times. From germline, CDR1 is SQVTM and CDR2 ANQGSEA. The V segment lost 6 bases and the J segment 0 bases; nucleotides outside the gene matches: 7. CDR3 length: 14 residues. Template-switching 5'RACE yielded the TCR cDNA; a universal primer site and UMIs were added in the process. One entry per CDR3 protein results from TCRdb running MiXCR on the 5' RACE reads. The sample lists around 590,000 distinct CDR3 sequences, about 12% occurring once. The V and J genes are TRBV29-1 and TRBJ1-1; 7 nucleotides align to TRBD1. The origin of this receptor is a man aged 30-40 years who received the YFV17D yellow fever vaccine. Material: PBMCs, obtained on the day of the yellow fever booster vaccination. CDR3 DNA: TGCAGCGTGAATACCGGGACAGTGAACACTGAAGCTTTCTTT. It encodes CSVNTGTVNTEAFF. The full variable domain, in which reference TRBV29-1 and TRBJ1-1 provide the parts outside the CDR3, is SAVISQKPSRDICQRGTSLTIQCQVDSQVTMMFWYRQQPGQSLTLIATANQGSEATYESGFVIDKFPISRPNLTFSTLTVSNMSPEDSSIYLCSVNTGTVNTEAFFGQGTRLTVV.